The 16 T cell receptor beta chains presented below share a single source sample, sequenced in a study of T cell changes during pregnancy in multiple sclerosis. The protocol was immunoSEQ multiplex PCR, while the TCRdb copy is restricted to in-frame clones and leaves out a portion. The sample includes about 64,000 clones, approximately 92% seen only once; the top ten take roughly 1.5%. The specimen comprised peripheral blood, sampled in the second trimester of pregnancy. These TCRs come from a female donor with multiple sclerosis, enrolled in a pregnancy study.

The chain links TRBV27 to TRBJ2-3, with D tentatively TRBD2 (5 bases). There are 14 residues in the CDR3. The germline V gene encodes CDR1 MNHEY and CDR2 SMNVEV (reference sequence). Between the trimmed V and J ends, which lost 4 bases and 0 bases, there was a span of 8 bases. As DNA, the CDR3 is TGTGCCAGCAGTTACGGCGGGAGCACAGATACGCAGTATTTT. Translating it yields CASSYGGSTDTQYF.

This clone was observed a few times. The J gene is TRBJ2-7, the V gene TRBV27; no definite D call. The CDR3 is 13 amino acids. V lost 0 bases to trimming and J lost 4 bases, with 7 bases between them. Germline CDR1 MNHEY, CDR2 SMNVEV (reference sequence). The CDR3 bases are TGTGCCAGCAGTTTATCCTGGGCGTACGAGCAGTACTTC. This sequence encodes CASSLSWAYEQYF.

This clone showed up just once. J is TRBJ2-7 and V is TRBV7-2; tentative D call: TRBD1 (6 bases). V dropped 11 bases and J dropped 0 bases, with 14 bases sitting between them. Germline assignment: CDR1 SGHTA and CDR2 FQGNSA. This CDR3 has 13 amino acids. CDR3 protein: CASAGGSSYEQYF. DNA of the CDR3: TGTGCCTCCGCTGGGGGCAGCTCCTACGAGCAGTACTTC.

This clone was seen a single time. V gene TRBV4-3 combines with J gene TRBJ2-7; maybe TRBD2 (6 bases). Trimming took off 6 bases at V and 0 bases at J, with 15 bases between the two ends. There are 15 residues in the CDR3. Germline V gene data show CDR1 as LGHNA and CDR2 as YSLEER. CDR3 nucleotide sequence: TGCGCCAGCAGTCTTCTAGCGACTAGCTCCTACGAGCAGTACTTC. Amino acids: CASSLLATSSYEQYF.

V is TRBV6-1 and J is TRBJ2-1; 16 bases line up with TRBD2. V lost 3 bases and J lost 9; bases outside the gene matches: 2. The CDR3 consists of 15 residues. Germline assignment: CDR1 MNHNS and CDR2 SASEGT. For the CDR3, the DNA is TGTGCCAGCAGTGAGGGACTAGCGGGAGGGGTTGAGCAGTTCTTC. This encodes CASSEGLAGGVEQFF.

The genes are TRBV19 and TRBJ1-2, with 7 bases fitting TRBD1. With 6 bases clipped from V and 4 bases from J, the junction kept 11 bases outside the gene matches. The V gene's germline CDR1 is LNHDA and CDR2 SQIVND (reference sequence). The CDR3 runs to 15 residues. CDR3 DNA: TGTGCCAGTAGGGGGGAGACAGGGAGTACCTATGGCTACACCTTC. Protein: CASRGETGSTYGYTF.

The rearrangement joins TRBV6-1 to TRBJ2-7; 10 bases fit TRBD1. From germline, CDR1 is MNHNS and CDR2 SASEGT. V lost 6 bases and J lost 7; bases outside the gene matches: 9. CDR3 length: 14 amino acids. The CDR3 nucleotides are TGTGCCAGCAGCGGGGACAGGGGCTCGGGTGAGCAGTACTTC. Translation gives CASSGDRGSGEQYF.

CDR3 sequence: CASSQVTGGSYNEQFF. The CDR3 nucleotides are TGCGCCAGCAGCCAGGTGACAGGGGGCTCCTACAATGAGCAGTTCTTC. The J gene is TRBJ2-1, the V gene TRBV4-1, with 9 bases identical to TRBD1. Germline assignment: CDR1 MGHRA and CDR2 YSYEKL. This CDR3 is 16 amino acids long. After removal of 3 bases from V and 0 bases from J, the junction contained 3 bases not matched to a gene.

This chain joins TRBV6-6 and TRBJ1-1; weak D call: TRBD1 (6 bases). The CDR3 is made up of 13 amino acids. Germline CDR1 reads MNHNY; CDR2 reads SVGAGI (reference sequence). Deletions cut 0 bases from V and 8 bases from J, with 10 bases between. CDR3 residues: CASSYSPQGEAFF. The DNA of the CDR3 is TGTGCCAGCAGTTACTCCCCCCAGGGGGAAGCTTTCTTT.

The chain is built from TRBV6-4 and TRBJ2-7; TRBD2 agrees at 13 bases. The CDR3 spans 17 residues. Germline V gene sequence: CDR1 MRHNA, CDR2 SNTAGT. The junction had 9 bases not matched to a gene; V was cut back by 4 bases and J by 3 bases. CDR3 protein: CASSGTSGRHRFYEQYF. CDR3 bases: TGTGCCAGCAGTGGGACTAGCGGGAGACACCGCTTCTACGAGCAGTACTTC.

V gene TRBV6-5 combines with J gene TRBJ2-7; no definite D call. The CDR3 loop spans 15 amino acids. Germline V gene lookup returns CDR1 MNHEY and CDR2 SVGAGI. The ends were cut back, 5 bases at V and 0 bases at J, with 14 bases in the middle. DNA of the CDR3: TGTGCCAGCAGTGTGGCAGGCTGGCTCTCCTACGAGCAGTACTTC. It specifies CASSVAGWLSYEQYF.

This clone has a handful of counts. The V and J genes are TRBV7-2 and TRBJ2-3; tentatively, D is TRBD2 (5 bases). CDR3 length: 15 residues. CDR1 SGHTA and CDR2 FQGNSA come from the germline V gene. V shed 3 bases and J shed 2 bases, with 12 bases lying between them. The CDR3 nucleotides read TGTGCCAGCAGCTTTTCGGGGTTATACACAGATACGCAGTATTTT. Protein product: CASSFSGLYTDTQYF.

This chain uses TRBV11-2 with TRBJ2-1, with D possibly being TRBD2 (5 bases). The CDR3 runs to 15 residues. V lost 5 bases and J 0 bases, leaving 11 bases between the germline ends. Germline CDR1 SGHAT, CDR2 FQNNGV. The CDR3 loop is CASSPLGGSYNEQFF. The DNA of the CDR3 is TGTGCCAGCAGCCCACTAGGAGGCTCCTACAATGAGCAGTTCTTC. Full variable domain (outside the CDR3, taken from reference TRBV11-2 and TRBJ2-1): EAGVAQSPRYKIIEKRQSVAFWCNPISGHATLYWYQQILGQGPKLLIQFQNNGVVDDSQLPKDRFSAERLKGVDSTLKIQPAKLEDSAVYLCASSPLGGSYNEQFFGPGTRLTVL.

CDR3: CASRYQGQQFF. CDR3 coding DNA: TGTGCCAGTAGGTATCAGGGCCAGCAGTTCTTC. V is TRBV19 and J is TRBJ2-1; the D gene is possibly TRBD1 (5 bases). V was pared by 6 bases and J by 11 bases, with 11 bases between. This CDR3 spans 11 amino acids. Per germline, CDR1 LNHDA and CDR2 SQIVND (reference sequence).

The rearrangement uses TRBV19 and TRBJ2-1, with 7 nucleotides matching TRBD2. This CDR3 is built from 15 residues. Germline lookup yields CDR1 LNHDA and CDR2 SQIVND (reference sequence). The J segment lost 8 bases and the V segment lost 5 bases, leaving 12 bases of the junction unmatched. In DNA form, the CDR3 reads TGTGCCAGTAGTCCCTTAGCGGGTCTTTCGGATGAGCAGTTCTTC. As protein: CASSPLAGLSDEQFF.

This chain connects TRBV4-3 to TRBJ2-7; perhaps TRBD1 as D (5 bases). Trimming took 0 bases from V and 0 from J, leaving 18 bases between them. The CDR3 loop spans 18 amino acids. CDR1 is LGHNA, CDR2 YSLEER, per germline. The CDR3 protein is CASSQEGSRQSFSYEQYF. The CDR3 DNA reads as TGCGCCAGCAGCCAAGAAGGGTCGAGACAGAGCTTCTCCTACGAGCAGTACTTC.